These 29 T cell receptor beta chains originate from one sample sequenced in a study of regulatory T cells in long-lasting Graves disease. Through Arm-PCR of CDR3 regions and iRepertoire HTBI primers, TCR beta libraries were built. In TCRdb, the multiplex PCR reads were re-called with MiXCR into one record per CDR3 protein. The sample has 350,000 to 550,000 distinct CDR3 sequences, about 15% seen once; the top ten hold approximately 22%. Sample time point: newly diagnosed GD, antithyroid drugs for less than 3 months. Scientists built the TCR library using RNA that was extracted from PBMCs. These same data were also listed under a study on T cells in Graves' hyperthyroidism and ophthalmopathy.

Sequenced here: peripheral blood mononuclear cells (PBMCs), sampled at new diagnosis, from a patient treated with antithyroid drugs. The receptors here all came from a woman under 30 with Graves disease.

Of note for this clonotype: Just one base apart from a much larger clone, this may be a read error. The V call is TRBV3-1, the J call TRBJ2-7, with D hard to call. This CDR3 comprises 14 residues. Trimming stripped 4 bases from V and 5 bases from J, with 15 bases between. Germline lookup yields CDR1 LGHDT and CDR2 YNNKEL (reference sequence). Here the CDR3 DNA reads TGTGCCAGCAGCCCGTCCCTAGACGGCCACGAGCAGTACTTC. Translation gives CASSPSLDGHEQYF.

This chain links TRBV13 with TRBJ2-2, with no clear D. The CDR3 consists of 13 residues. Looked up from germline, CDR1 is PRHDT and CDR2 is FYEKMQ (reference sequence). The germline V and J ends were trimmed by 5 bases and 3 bases, with 7 bases remaining between them. In DNA, the CDR3 is TGTGCCAGCAGCCAGGATGACACCGGGGAGCTGTTTTTT. Protein product: CASSQDDTGELFF.

This chain's CDR3 is CASSPITSGSGELFF. The CDR3 region has the DNA TGTGCCAGCTCACCCATTACTAGCGGGAGTGGGGAGCTGTTTTTT. The rearrangement uses TRBV18 and TRBJ2-2, with 11 bases aligning to TRBD2. From germline, CDR1 is KGHSH and CDR2 LQKENI. CDR3 length: 15 amino acids. The V segment lost 3 bases and the J segment 8 bases; nucleotides outside the gene matches: 5.

Turning to this clonotype: A read error is the likely source, as a far larger clone sits one nucleotide away. V gene TRBV12-3 or TRBV12-4 combines with J gene TRBJ1-5, with D unresolved. The CDR3 is 14 residues long. CDR3 loop: CAGSDGRANQPQHF. CDR3 coding DNA: TGTGCCGGCAGTGATGGGCGAGCAAATCAGCCCCAGCATTTT.

This clonotype has a count of ten or more. The rearrangement links TRBV11-3 to TRBJ2-5; D gene ambiguous. This CDR3 region has 12 residues. The germline CDR1 and CDR2 sequences are SGHNT and YENEEA. Trimming shortened V by 6 bases and J by 0 bases, and 5 bases separated the two germline ends. CDR3 in DNA: TGTGCCAGCAGTCAGAACCAAGAGACCCAGTACTTC. Protein product: CASSQNQETQYF.

About this clonotype itself: The CDR3 ends on some other residue instead of the conserved phenylalanine or tryptophan, so this is likely a read error. The chain links TRBV11-2 to TRBJ1-2; TRBD1 might be the D (6 bases). The germline gives CDR1 SGHAT, CDR2 FQNNGV. Trimming removed 6 bases at V and 8 bases at J, with 16 bases between. The CDR3 covers 13 residues. The CDR3 is CASSRRGARGYTL. The CDR3 nucleotides are TGTGCCAGCAGTCGGAGGGGGGCAAGGGGCTACACCCTC.

This clonotype showed up many times. The V gene is TRBV2, the J gene TRBJ1-1, with D unresolved. CDR1 SNHLY and CDR2 FYNNEI come from the germline V gene. The CDR3 length is 14 residues. The V end lost 4 bases, the J end lost 0 bases, and 9 bases lay between the germline ends. CDR3: CASSGVNMNTEAFF. In DNA, the CDR3 is TGTGCCAGCAGTGGGGTCAACATGAACACTGAAGCTTTCTTT.

This clonotype was detected only a few times. The rearrangement joins TRBV15 to TRBJ1-1; 12 bases align to TRBD1. The V gene's germline CDR1 is LNHNV and CDR2 YYDKDF (reference sequence). The CDR3 contains 16 residues. The junction had 8 bases not matched to a gene; V was cut back by 5 bases and J by 4 bases. CDR3: CATSGGDRGRVTEAFF. CDR3 nucleotides: TGTGCCACCAGCGGGGGGGACAGGGGGCGCGTCACTGAAGCTTTCTTT. Together with reference TRBV15 and TRBJ1-1, the CDR3 gives the full variable domain: DAMVIQNPRYQVTQFGKPVTLSCSQTLNHNVMYWYQQKSSQAPKLLFHYYDKDFNNEADTPDNFQSRRPNTSFCFLDIRSPGLGDTAMYLCATSGGDRGRVTEAFFGQGTRLTVV.

The V gene is TRBV12-3 or TRBV12-4, the J gene TRBJ1-1; D gene ambiguous. The germline V and J ends were trimmed by 5 bases and 10 bases, with 14 bases remaining between them. CDR3 length: 12 amino acids. The CDR3 sequence: CASSRLLGPAFF. CDR3 in DNA: TGTGCCAGCAGTCGACTACTAGGCCCAGCTTTCTTT.

This clonotype has just a few counts. The chain has TRBV13 and TRBJ2-4; a weak D match, TRBD2 (6 bases). Per the germline V gene, CDR1 is PRHDT and CDR2 is FYEKMQ (reference sequence). The CDR3 loop spans 18 amino acids. Trimming removed 1 base at V and 3 bases at J, with 19 bases between. The CDR3 reads CASSLAVEGLQGKNIQYF. The CDR3 nucleotides are TGTGCCAGCAGCTTAGCTGTGGAGGGGCTCCAGGGCAAAAACATTCAGTACTTC.

The CDR3 DNA sequence: TGTGCCGGGGCTCCAGGGGGTATCGGGGACAACTATGGCTACACCTTC. Its translation: CAGAPGGIGDNYGYTF. The chain links TRBV6-1 to TRBJ1-2, with 7 bases matching TRBD1. J was trimmed by 2 bases and V by 11 bases; bases with no gene match: 17. Germline lookup yields CDR1 MNHNS and CDR2 SASEGT. The CDR3 totals 16 residues.

The table lists this clonotype with many counts. The rearrangement joins TRBV12-3 or TRBV12-4 to TRBJ2-1; TRBD2 matches 12 bases. This CDR3 region has 17 residues. V shed 1 base and J 7 bases; nucleotides not matched to a gene: 8. CDR3 DNA sequence: TGTGCCAGCAGTTTAGTAGTGACTAGCGGGAGAATGAATGAGCAGTTCTTC. It codes for CASSLVVTSGRMNEQFF.

A few counts support this clonotype. CDR3 loop: CASSQGGLADNEQFF. The CDR3 coding sequence is TGTGCCAGCAGCCAAGGCGGCCTAGCGGACAATGAGCAGTTCTTC. The chain couples TRBV4-2 to TRBJ2-1; 7 nucleotides match TRBD2. Germline lookup yields CDR1 LGHNA and CDR2 YNFKEQ. V gave up 1 base and J gave up 5 bases; unmatched junction bases: 5. This CDR3 comprises 15 residues.

This clonotype has at least ten counts. V and J are TRBV28 and TRBJ2-1, with D perhaps given as TRBD1 or TRBD2 (5 bases each). Trimming took 6 bases from V and 4 from J, leaving 16 bases between them. The CDR3 has 15 residues. CDR1 is MDHEN and CDR2 is SYDVKM in the germline V gene. CDR3 sequence reads: CASRTGPTVYNEQFF. As DNA, the CDR3 is TGTGCCAGCAGAACGGGACCGACTGTATACAATGAGCAGTTCTTC.

The sample holds many counts of this clonotype. The CDR3 reads CASIRQQPRSNGYTF. As DNA, the CDR3 is TGTGCCAGCATCCGCCAGCAGCCACGATCGAATGGCTACACCTTC. The chain is built from TRBV2 and TRBJ1-2, with D hard to call. The CDR3 length is 15 residues. V was clipped by 7 bases and J by 6 bases, with 21 bases between them. Germline CDR1 and CDR2: SNHLY and FYNNEI.

The chain combines TRBV5-1 with TRBJ1-1, with 7 nucleotides matching TRBD1. This CDR3 has 16 residues. The V gene's germline CDR1 is SGHRS and CDR2 YFSETQ. V trimming: 4 bases; J trimming: 4 bases; junction bases outside the gene matches: 13. The CDR3 loop is CASSQNPTGSTTEAFF. For the CDR3, the DNA is TGCGCCAGCAGCCAAAACCCGACAGGGTCAACCACTGAAGCTTTCTTT.

Note on this clonotype: A much larger clonotype is one base distant, so this may be a read error. This sequence joins TRBV3-1 and TRBJ2-1; 13 bases line up with TRBD2. The CDR3 consists of 13 residues. CDR1 is LGHDT and CDR2 is YNNKEL in the germline V gene (reference sequence). This chain's CDR3 is CAIGTSGNNEQLF. The DNA of the CDR3 is TGTGCCATTGGGACTAGCGGGAACAATGAGCAGCTCTTC.

The chain carries TRBV27 and TRBJ1-1; 7 nucleotides agree with TRBD1. The CDR3 runs to 14 residues. CDR1 and CDR2 from the germline V gene are MNHEY and SMNVEV (reference sequence). V dropped 6 bases and J dropped 3; count of bases not matched to a gene: 7. DNA of the CDR3: TGTGCCAGCAGCGAGACAGGGAGTTACACTGAAGCTTTCTTT. Protein sequence: CASSETGSYTEAFF.

The chain employs TRBV6-2 or TRBV6-3 and TRBJ2-3, with 8 bases that match TRBD2. The CDR3 extends over 13 amino acids. J gave up 3 bases and V 5 bases, and 1 base lay outside the gene matches. Germline CDR1 is MNHEY and CDR2 is SVGEGT. DNA of the CDR3: TGTGCCAGCAGTGGACTAGCTACAGATACGCAGTATTTT. This gives the protein CASSGLATDTQYF.

This clonotype was detected many times. This chain joins TRBV10-3 and TRBJ2-7; possible D gene TRBD2, 5 bases. The CDR3 is 18 amino acids. Trimming shortened V by 3 bases and J by 0 bases, and 21 bases separated the two germline ends. The germline gives CDR1 ENHRY, CDR2 SYGVKD. As DNA, the CDR3 is TGTGCCATCAGTGAAGCCGGTCGGAGCGGCTTGAGCTCCTACGAGCAGTACTTC. Residues: CAISEAGRSGLSSYEQYF.

This clonotype occurred many times. This chain links TRBV28 with TRBJ1-2, with a possible D match to TRBD1 (5 bases). Trimming left V 2 bases short and J 8 bases short, with 12 bases between. CDR3 length equals 13 residues. From germline, CDR1 is MDHEN and CDR2 SYDVKM. The chain's CDR3 is CASSLQGQRGYTF. In DNA form, the CDR3 reads TGTGCCAGCAGTTTACAGGGCCAGCGAGGCTACACCTTC.

The chain has TRBV7-9 and TRBJ2-5; 7 nucleotides match TRBD1. The CDR3 is made up of 14 amino acids. J was trimmed by 2 bases and V by 4 bases; bases with no gene match: 4. Germline V gives CDR1 SEHNR, CDR2 FQNEAQ (reference sequence). The CDR3 DNA reads as TGTGCCAGCAGCTACGGACAGGCACAAGAGACCCAGTACTTC. Its translation: CASSYGQAQETQYF. The entire variable domain, with the rest obtained from reference TRBV7-9 and TRBJ2-5, is as follows: DTGVSQNPRHKITKRGQNVTFRCDPISEHNRLYWYRQTLGQGPEFLTYFQNEAQLEKSRLLSDRFSAERPKGSFSTLEIQRTEQGDSAMYLCASSYGQAQETQYFGPGTRLLVL.

This clonotype showed up many times. This chain uses TRBV6-2 or TRBV6-3 with TRBJ2-7, with 9 bases matching TRBD2. Germline V gene lookup returns CDR1 MNHEY and CDR2 SVGEGT. V lost 4 bases to trimming and J lost 4 bases; unmatched junction nucleotides: 5. The CDR3 is made up of 14 amino acids. The CDR3 sequence: CASSWTSVNYEQYF. The CDR3, as DNA: TGTGCCAGCAGTTGGACTAGCGTGAATTACGAGCAGTACTTC.

This clonotype was recorded at least ten times. CDR3 in DNA: TGTGCCAGCTCACGTTGGGATGAGCAGTTCTTC. Residues: CASSRWDEQFF. This chain connects TRBV18 to TRBJ2-1, with D unclear. V shed 4 bases and J shed 8 bases, with 6 bases lying between them. Germline V CDR1 and CDR2: KGHSH, LQKENI. CDR3 length equals 11 residues. Using reference TRBV18 and TRBJ2-1 for the parts outside the CDR3, the full variable domain is NAGVMQNPRHLVRRRGQEARLRCSPMKGHSHVYWYRQLPEEGLKFMVYLQKENIIDESGMPKERFSAEFPKEGPSILRIQQVVRGDSAAYFCASSRWDEQFFGPGTRLTVL.

This clonotype was observed a few times. A much larger clonotype is one base distant, so this may be a read error. CDR3 sequence (DNA): TGTGCCAGCAGTGGATCCACTGAAGCTTTCTTT. It is translated as CASSGSTEAFF. This rearrangement joins TRBV28 to TRBJ1-1; D is ambiguous. Germline V gene data show CDR1 as MDHEN and CDR2 as SYDVKM. V dropped 5 bases and J dropped 4 bases, with 5 bases sitting between them. The CDR3 spans 11 residues.

This clonotype showed up just a few times. The CDR3 here is CASSEYGNSSWKRGEKLFF. Written as DNA, the CDR3 is TGTGCCAGCAGTGAATATGGAAACTCTAGTTGGAAACGTGGTGAAAAACTGTTTTTT. The chain uses TRBV2 and TRBJ1-4, with D unclear. This CDR3 has 19 amino acids. Trimming left V 2 bases short and J 7 bases short, with 26 bases between. CDR1 SNHLY and CDR2 FYNNEI come from the germline V gene.

The table lists this clonotype with many counts. The chain uses TRBV29-1 and TRBJ2-1, with D perhaps assigned TRBD1 or TRBD2 (5 bases each). Germline CDR1 and CDR2: SQVTM and ANQGSEA. This CDR3 has 13 amino acids. With 7 bases removed from V and 5 bases from J, the gap between germline ends came to 15 bases. CDR3 sequence (DNA): TGCAGCGCTGATCGGGTGGGGGACAATGAGCAGTTCTTC. The encoded protein is CSADRVGDNEQFF.

This clonotype has a count of ten or more. V is TRBV5-1 and J is TRBJ2-3; 8 bases agree with TRBD2. V trimming: 3 bases; J trimming: 4 bases; junction bases outside the gene matches: 13. Germline CDR1 SGHRS, CDR2 YFSETQ. This CDR3 is built from 17 residues. This chain's CDR3 is CASSWGLAGHTSDTQYF. For the CDR3, the DNA is TGCGCCAGCAGCTGGGGCCTAGCGGGCCATACCTCAGATACGCAGTATTTT.

The chain joins TRBV7-9 to TRBJ2-7; perhaps TRBD1 as D (8 bases). With 5 bases removed from V and 7 bases from J, the gap between germline ends came to 18 bases. Germline-derived CDR1 and CDR2 are SEHNR and FQNEAQ (reference sequence). The CDR3 contains 14 residues. The CDR3 loop reads CASSPYRGGEEQYF. CDR3 coding DNA: TGTGCCAGCAGCCCTTACAGGGGGGGGGAGGAGCAGTACTTC.